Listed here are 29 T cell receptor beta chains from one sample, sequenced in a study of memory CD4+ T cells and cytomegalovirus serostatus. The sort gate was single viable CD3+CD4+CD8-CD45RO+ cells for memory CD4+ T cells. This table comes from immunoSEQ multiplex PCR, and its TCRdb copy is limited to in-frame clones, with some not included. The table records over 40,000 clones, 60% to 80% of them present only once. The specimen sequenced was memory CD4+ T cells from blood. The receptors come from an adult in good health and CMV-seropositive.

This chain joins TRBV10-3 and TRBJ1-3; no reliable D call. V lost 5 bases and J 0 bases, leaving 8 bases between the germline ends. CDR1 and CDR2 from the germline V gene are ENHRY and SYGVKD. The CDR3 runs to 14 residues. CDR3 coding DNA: TGTGCCATCAGTCAAGATAACTCTGGAAACACCATATATTTT. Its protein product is CAISQDNSGNTIYF.

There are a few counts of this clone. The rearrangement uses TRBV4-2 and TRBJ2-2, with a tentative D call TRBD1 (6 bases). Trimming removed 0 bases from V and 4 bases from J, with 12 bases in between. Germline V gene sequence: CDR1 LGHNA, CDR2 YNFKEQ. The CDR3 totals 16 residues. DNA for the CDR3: TGTGCCAGCAGCCAAGATCTGGGGGCGGGCACCGGGGAGCTGTTTTTT. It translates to CASSQDLGAGTGELFF.

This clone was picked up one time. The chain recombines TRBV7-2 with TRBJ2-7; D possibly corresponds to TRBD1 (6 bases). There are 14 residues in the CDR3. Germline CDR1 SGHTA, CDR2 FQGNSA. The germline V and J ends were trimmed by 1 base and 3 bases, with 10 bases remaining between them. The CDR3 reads CASSLGTGSYEQYF. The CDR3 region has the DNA TGTGCCAGCAGCTTAGGTACAGGGAGCTACGAGCAGTACTTC. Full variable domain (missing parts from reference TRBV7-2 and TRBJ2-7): GAGVSQSPSNKVTEKGKDVELRCDPISGHTALYWYRQSLGQGLEFLIYFQGNSAPDKSGLPSDRFSAERTGGSVSTLTIQRTQQEDSAVYLCASSLGTGSYEQYFGPGTRLTVT.

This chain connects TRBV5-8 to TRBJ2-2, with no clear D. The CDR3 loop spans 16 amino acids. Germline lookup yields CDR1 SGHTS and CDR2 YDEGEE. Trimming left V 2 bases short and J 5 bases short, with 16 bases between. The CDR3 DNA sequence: TGTGCCAGCAGCTTCTCACGAGAGGAAAAAACCGGGGAGCTGTTTTTT. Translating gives CASSFSREEKTGELFF.

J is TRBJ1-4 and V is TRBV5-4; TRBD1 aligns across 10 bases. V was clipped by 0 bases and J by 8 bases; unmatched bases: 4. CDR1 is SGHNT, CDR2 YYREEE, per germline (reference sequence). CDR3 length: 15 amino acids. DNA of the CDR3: TGTGCCAGCAGCTTGGGAGGGGACAGGGGAGAAAAACTGTTTTTT. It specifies CASSLGGDRGEKLFF.

Written as DNA, the CDR3 is TGTGCCAGCAGCTTGCAGGAAGCCTCCTACGAGCAGTACTTC. This translates into CASSLQEASYEQYF. This chain connects TRBV7-8 to TRBJ2-7, with unresolved D. Germline CDR1 SGHVS, CDR2 FQNEAQ. The CDR3 loop spans 14 amino acids. The V and J ends lost 3 bases and 0 bases respectively, with 9 bases between them.

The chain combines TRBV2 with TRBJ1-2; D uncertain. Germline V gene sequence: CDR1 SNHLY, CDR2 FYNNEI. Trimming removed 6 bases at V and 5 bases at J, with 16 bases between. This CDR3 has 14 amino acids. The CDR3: CASRALVNGYGYTF. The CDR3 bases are TGTGCCAGCAGGGCCCTAGTGAACGGATATGGCTACACCTTC.

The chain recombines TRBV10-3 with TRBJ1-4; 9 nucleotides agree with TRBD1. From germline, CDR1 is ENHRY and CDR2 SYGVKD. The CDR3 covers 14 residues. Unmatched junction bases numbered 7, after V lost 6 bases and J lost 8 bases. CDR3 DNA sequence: TGTGCCATCAGCATGGACAGGGGAGGAGAAAAACTGTTTTTT. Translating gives CAISMDRGGEKLFF.

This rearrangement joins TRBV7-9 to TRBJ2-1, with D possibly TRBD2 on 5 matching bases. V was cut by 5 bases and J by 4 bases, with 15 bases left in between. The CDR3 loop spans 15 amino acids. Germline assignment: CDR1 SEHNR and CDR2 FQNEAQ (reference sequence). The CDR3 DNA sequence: TGTGCCAGCAGCCGGAGGAGGTTGGGGTACAATGAGCAGTTCTTC. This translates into CASSRRRLGYNEQFF.

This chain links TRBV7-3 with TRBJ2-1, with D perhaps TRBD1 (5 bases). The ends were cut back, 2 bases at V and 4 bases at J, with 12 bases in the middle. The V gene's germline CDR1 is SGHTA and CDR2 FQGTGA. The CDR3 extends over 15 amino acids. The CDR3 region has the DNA TGTGCCAGCAGCTTACAGCAAGGGGTTTACAATGAGCAGTTCTTC. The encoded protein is CASSLQQGVYNEQFF.

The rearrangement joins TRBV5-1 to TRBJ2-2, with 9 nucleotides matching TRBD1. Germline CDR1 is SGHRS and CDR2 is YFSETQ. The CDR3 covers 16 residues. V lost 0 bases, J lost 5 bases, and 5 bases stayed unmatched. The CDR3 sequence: CASSLGTTGGTGELFF. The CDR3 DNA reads TGCGCCAGCAGCTTGGGGACGACAGGGGGTACCGGGGAGCTGTTTTTT.

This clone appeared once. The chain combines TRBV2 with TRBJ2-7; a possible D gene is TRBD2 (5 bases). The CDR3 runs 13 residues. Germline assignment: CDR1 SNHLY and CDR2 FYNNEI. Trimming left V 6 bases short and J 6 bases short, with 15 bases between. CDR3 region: CASRRFSEGEQYF. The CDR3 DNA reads TGTGCCAGCAGAAGGTTTAGCGAGGGCGAGCAGTACTTC.

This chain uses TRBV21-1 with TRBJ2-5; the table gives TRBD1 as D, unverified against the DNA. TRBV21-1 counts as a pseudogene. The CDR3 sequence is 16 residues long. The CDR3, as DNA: TGTGCCAGCAGCAAAGCTAATCACAGGGTACACGAGACCCAGTACTTC. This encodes CASSKANHRVHETQYF.

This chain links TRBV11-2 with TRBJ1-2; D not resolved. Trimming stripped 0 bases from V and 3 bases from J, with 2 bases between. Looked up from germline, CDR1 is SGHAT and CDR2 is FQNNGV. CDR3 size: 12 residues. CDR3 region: CASSLDHYGYTF. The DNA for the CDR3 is TGTGCCAGCAGCTTAGATCACTATGGCTACACCTTC. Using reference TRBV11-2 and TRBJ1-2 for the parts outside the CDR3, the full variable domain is EAGVAQSPRYKIIEKRQSVAFWCNPISGHATLYWYQQILGQGPKLLIQFQNNGVVDDSQLPKDRFSAERLKGVDSTLKIQPAKLEDSAVYLCASSLDHYGYTFGSGTRLTVV.

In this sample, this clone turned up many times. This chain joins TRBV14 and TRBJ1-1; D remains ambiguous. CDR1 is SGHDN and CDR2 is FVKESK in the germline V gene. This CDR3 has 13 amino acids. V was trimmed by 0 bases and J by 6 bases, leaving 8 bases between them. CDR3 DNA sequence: TGTGCCAGCAGCCAAGATACCTCCTCTGAAGCTTTCTTT. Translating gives CASSQDTSSEAFF.

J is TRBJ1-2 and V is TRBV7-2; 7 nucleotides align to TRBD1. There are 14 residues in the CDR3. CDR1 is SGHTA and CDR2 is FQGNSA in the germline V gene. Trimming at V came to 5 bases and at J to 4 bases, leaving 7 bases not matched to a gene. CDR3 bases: TGTGCCAGCAGCAGGACCGGGACAGCCTATGGCTACACCTTC. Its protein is CASSRTGTAYGYTF.

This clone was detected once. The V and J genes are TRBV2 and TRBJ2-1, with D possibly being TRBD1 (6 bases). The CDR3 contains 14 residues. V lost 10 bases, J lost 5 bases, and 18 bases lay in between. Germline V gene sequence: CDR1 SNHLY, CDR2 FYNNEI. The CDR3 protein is CATQIVGTNNEQFF. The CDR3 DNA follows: TGTGCCACCCAGATAGTCGGGACAAACAATGAGCAGTTCTTC.

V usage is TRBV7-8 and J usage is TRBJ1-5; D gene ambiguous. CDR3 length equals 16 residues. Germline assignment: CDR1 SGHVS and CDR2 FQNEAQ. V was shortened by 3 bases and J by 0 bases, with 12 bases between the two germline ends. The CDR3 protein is CASSLVAGGSNQPQHF. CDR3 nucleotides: TGTGCCAGCAGCTTGGTGGCGGGAGGTAGCAATCAGCCCCAGCATTTT.

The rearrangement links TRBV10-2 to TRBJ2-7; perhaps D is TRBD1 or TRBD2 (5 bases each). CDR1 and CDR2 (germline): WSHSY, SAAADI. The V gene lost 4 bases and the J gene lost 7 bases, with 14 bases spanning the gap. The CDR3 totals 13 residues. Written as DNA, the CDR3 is TGCGCCAGCAGTGCGGGATCTAAGGGGGAGCAGTACTTC. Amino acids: CASSAGSKGEQYF.

The CDR3 sequence: CASSLRQGPAKNIQYF. The CDR3 coding sequence is TGTGCCAGCAGCTTAAGACAGGGCCCTGCCAAAAACATTCAGTACTTC. The chain couples TRBV5-4 to TRBJ2-4, with 7 bases matching TRBD1. The J segment lost 1 base and the V segment lost 2 bases, leaving 6 bases of the junction unmatched. The CDR3 covers 16 residues. Germline V gene lookup returns CDR1 SGHNT and CDR2 YYREEE (reference sequence). The whole variable domain, remainder taken from reference TRBV5-4 and TRBJ2-4, is ETGVTQSPTHLIKTRGQQVTLRCSSQSGHNTVSWYQQALGQGPQFIFQYYREEENGRGNFPPRFSGLQFPNYSSELNVNALELDDSALYLCASSLRQGPAKNIQYFGAGTRLSVL.

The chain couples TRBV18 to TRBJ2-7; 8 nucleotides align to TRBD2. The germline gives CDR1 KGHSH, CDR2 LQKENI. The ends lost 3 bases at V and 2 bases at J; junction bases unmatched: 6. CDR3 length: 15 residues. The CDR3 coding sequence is TGTGCCAGCTCACCCTCGGGGGGGTCTACCTACGAGCAGTACTTC. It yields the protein CASSPSGGSTYEQYF.

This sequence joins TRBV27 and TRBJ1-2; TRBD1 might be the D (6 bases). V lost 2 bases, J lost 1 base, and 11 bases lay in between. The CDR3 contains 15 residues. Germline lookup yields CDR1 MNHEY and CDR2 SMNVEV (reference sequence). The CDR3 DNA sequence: TGTGCCAGCAGTTTAAGATCAGGGGTTAACTATGGCTACACCTTC. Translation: CASSLRSGVNYGYTF.

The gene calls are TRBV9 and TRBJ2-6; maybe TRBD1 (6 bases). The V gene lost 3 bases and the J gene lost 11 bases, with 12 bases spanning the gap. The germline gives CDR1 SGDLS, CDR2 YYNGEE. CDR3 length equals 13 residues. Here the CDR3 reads CASSALGGYVLTF. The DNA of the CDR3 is TGTGCCAGCAGCGCACTAGGGGGATACGTCCTGACTTTC.

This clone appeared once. In DNA form, the CDR3 reads TGTGCCAGCAGCTTAGCGGTTGGTTGGGCGGAGACCCAGTACTTC. It translates to CASSLAVGWAETQYF. The chain carries TRBV7-2 and TRBJ2-5; D unclear. The CDR3 covers 15 residues. Germline CDR1 SGHTA, CDR2 FQGNSA. The V and J ends lost 0 bases and 5 bases respectively, with 13 bases between them.

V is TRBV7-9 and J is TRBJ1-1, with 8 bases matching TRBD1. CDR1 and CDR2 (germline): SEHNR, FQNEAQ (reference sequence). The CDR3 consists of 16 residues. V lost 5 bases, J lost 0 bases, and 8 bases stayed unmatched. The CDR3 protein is CASSPWTGSLNTEAFF. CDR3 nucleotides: TGTGCCAGCAGCCCGTGGACAGGGTCCCTGAACACTGAAGCTTTCTTT.

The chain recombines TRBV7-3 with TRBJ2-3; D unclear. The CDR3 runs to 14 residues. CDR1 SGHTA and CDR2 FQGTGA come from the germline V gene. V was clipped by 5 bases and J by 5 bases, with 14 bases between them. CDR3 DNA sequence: TGTGCCAGCAGCCTACCGATCGGTGGAGATACGCAGTATTTT. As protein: CASSLPIGGDTQYF.

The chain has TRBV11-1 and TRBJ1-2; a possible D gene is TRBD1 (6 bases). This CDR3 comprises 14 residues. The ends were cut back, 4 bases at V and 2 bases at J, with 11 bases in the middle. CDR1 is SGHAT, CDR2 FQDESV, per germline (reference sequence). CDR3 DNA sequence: TGTGCCAGCAGCTCAGGACAGATCAACTATGGCTACACCTTC. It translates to CASSSGQINYGYTF. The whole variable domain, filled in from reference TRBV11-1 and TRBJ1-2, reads EAEVAQSPRYKITEKSQAVAFWCDPISGHATLYWYRQILGQGPELLVQFQDESVVDDSQLPKDRFSAERLKGVDSTLKIQPAELGDSAMYLCASSSGQINYGYTFGSGTRLTVV.

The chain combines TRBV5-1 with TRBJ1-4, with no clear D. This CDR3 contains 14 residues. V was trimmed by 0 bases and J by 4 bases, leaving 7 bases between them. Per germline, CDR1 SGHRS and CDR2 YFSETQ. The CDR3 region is CASSLAISNEKLFF. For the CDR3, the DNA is TGCGCCAGCAGCTTGGCCATTAGTAATGAAAAACTGTTTTTT.

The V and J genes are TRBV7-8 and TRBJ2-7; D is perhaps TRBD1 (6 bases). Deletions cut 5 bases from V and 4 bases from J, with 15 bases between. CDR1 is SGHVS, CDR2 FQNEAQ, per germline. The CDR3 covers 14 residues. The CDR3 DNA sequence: TGTGCCAGCAGCCCTCGGGACAACCTATACGAGCAGTACTTC. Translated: CASSPRDNLYEQYF.